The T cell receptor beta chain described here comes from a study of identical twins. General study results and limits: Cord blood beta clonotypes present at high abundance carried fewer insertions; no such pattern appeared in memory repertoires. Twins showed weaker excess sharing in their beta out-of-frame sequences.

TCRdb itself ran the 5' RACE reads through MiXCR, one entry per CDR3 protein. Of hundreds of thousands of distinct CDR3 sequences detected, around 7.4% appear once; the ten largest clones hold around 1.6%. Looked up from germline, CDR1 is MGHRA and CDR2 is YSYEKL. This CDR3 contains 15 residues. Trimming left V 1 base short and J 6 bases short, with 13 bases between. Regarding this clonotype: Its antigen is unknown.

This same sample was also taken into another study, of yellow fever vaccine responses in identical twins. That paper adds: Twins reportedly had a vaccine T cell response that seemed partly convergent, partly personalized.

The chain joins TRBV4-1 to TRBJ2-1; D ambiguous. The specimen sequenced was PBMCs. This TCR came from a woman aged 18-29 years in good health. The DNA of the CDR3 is TGCGCCAGCAGCCAAGGGGCCCGAGGATCCAATGAGCAGTTCTTC. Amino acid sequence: CASSQGARGSNEQFF.